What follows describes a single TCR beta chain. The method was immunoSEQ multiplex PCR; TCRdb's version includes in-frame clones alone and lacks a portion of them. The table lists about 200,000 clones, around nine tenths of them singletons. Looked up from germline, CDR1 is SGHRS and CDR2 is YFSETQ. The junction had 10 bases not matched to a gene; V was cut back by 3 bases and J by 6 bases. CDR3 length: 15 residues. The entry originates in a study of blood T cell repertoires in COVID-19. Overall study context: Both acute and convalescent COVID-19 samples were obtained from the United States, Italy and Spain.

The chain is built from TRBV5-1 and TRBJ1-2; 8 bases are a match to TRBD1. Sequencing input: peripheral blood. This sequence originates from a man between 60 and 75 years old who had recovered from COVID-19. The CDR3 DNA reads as TGCGCCAGCAGCTCGCTCAGCACAGGGGGGAATGGCTACACCTTC. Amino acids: CASSSLSTGGNGYTF.